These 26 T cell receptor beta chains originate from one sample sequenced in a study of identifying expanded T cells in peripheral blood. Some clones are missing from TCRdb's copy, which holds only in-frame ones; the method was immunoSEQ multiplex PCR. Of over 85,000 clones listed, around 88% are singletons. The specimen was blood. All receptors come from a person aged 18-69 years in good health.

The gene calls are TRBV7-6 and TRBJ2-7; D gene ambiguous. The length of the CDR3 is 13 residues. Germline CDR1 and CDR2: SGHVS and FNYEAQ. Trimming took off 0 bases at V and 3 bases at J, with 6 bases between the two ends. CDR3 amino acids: CASSLASSYEQYF. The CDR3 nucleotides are TGTGCCAGCAGCTTAGCGAGCAGCTACGAGCAGTACTTC.

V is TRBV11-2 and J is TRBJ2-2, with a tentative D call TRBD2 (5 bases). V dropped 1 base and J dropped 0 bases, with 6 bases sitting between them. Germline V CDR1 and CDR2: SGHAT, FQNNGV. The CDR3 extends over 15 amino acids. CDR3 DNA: TGTGCCAGCAGCTTAGGAGGGACGAACACCGGGGAGCTGTTTTTT. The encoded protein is CASSLGGTNTGELFF. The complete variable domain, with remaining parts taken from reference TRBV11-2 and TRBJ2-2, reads EAGVAQSPRYKIIEKRQSVAFWCNPISGHATLYWYQQILGQGPKLLIQFQNNGVVDDSQLPKDRFSAERLKGVDSTLKIQPAKLEDSAVYLCASSLGGTNTGELFFGEGSRLTVL.

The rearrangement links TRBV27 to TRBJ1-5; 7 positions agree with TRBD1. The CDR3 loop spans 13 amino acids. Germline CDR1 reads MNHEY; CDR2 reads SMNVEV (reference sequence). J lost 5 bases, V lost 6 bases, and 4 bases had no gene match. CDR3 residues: CASSLTGDQPQHF. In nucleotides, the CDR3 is TGTGCCAGCAGCCTAACAGGGGATCAGCCCCAGCATTTT.

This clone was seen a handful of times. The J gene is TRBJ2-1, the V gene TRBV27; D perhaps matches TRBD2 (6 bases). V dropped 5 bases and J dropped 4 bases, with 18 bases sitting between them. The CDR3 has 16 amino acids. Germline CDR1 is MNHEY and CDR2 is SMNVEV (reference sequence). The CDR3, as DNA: TGTGCCAGCAGTCCCCAAAGGCGGGGTGGTTACAATGAGCAGTTCTTC. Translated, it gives CASSPQRRGGYNEQFF.

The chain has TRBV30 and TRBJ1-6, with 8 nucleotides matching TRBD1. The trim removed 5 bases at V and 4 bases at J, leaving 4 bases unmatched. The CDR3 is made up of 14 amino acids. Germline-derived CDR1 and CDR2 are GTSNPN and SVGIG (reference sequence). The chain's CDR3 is CAWSGTGYNSPLHF. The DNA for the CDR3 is TGTGCCTGGTCCGGGACAGGTTATAATTCACCCCTCCACTTT. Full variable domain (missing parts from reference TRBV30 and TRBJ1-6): SQTIHQWPATLVQPVGSPLSLECTVEGTSNPNLYWYRQAAGRGLQLLFYSVGIGQISSEVPQNLSASRPQDRQFILSSKKLLLSDSGFYLCAWSGTGYNSPLHFGNGTRLTVT.

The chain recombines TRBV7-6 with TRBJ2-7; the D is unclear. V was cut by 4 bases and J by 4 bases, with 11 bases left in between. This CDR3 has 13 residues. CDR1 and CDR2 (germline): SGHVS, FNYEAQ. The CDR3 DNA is TGTGCCAGCAGCTCCCCGTCTCTTTACGAGCAGTACTTC. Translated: CASSSPSLYEQYF.

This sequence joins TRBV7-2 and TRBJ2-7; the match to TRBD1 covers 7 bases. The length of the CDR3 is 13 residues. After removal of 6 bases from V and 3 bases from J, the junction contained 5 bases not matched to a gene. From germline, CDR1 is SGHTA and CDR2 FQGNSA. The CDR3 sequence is CASRLRDSYEQYF. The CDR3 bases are TGTGCCAGCAGGCTCCGGGACAGCTACGAGCAGTACTTC. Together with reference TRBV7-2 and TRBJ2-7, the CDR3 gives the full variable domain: GAGVSQSPSNKVTEKGKDVELRCDPISGHTALYWYRQSLGQGLEFLIYFQGNSAPDKSGLPSDRFSAERTGGSVSTLTIQRTQQEDSAVYLCASRLRDSYEQYFGPGTRLTVT.

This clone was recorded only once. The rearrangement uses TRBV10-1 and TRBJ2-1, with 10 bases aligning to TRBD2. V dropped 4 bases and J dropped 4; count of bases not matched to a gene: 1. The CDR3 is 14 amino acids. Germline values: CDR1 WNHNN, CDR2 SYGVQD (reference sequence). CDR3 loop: CASSALAGYNEQFF. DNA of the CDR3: TGCGCCAGCAGTGCACTAGCGGGGTACAATGAGCAGTTCTTC.

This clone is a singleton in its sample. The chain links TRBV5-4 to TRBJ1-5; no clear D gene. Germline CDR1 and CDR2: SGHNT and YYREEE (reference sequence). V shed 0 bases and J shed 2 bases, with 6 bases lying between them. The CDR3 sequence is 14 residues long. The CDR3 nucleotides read TGTGCCAGCAGCTTGGGCGGGGGCAATCAGCCCCAGCATTTT. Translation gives CASSLGGGNQPQHF.

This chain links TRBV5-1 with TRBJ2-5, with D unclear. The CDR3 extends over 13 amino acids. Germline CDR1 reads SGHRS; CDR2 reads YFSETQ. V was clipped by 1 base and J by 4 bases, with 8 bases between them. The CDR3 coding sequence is TGCGCCAGCAGCTTGTTTGTGGGAGAGACCCAGTACTTC. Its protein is CASSLFVGETQYF.

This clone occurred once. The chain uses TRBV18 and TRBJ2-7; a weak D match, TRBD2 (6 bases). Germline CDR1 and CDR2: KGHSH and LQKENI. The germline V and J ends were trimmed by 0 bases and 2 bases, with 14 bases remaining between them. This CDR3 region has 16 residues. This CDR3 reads CASSPPVAGGTYEQYF. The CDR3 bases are TGTGCCAGCTCACCACCGGTGGCCGGGGGAACCTACGAGCAGTACTTC.

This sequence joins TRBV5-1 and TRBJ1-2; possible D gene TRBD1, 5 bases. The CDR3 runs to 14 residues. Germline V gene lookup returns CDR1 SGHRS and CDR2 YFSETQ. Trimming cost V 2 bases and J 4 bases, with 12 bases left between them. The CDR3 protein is CASSFAGDGYGYTF. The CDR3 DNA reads TGCGCCAGCAGCTTCGCCGGGGACGGCTATGGCTACACCTTC.

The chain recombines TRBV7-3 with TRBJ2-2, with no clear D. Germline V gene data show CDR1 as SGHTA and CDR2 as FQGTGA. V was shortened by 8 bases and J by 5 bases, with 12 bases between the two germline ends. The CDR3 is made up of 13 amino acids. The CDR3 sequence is CASAPDGTGELFF. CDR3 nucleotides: TGTGCCAGCGCCCCCGATGGGACCGGGGAGCTGTTTTTT.

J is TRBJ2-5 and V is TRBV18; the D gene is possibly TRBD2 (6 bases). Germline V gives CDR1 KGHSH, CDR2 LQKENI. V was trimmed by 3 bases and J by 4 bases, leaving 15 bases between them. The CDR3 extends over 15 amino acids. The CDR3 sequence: CASSPGRGYRETQYF. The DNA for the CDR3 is TGTGCCAGCTCACCGGGGCGGGGCTACAGAGAGACCCAGTACTTC.

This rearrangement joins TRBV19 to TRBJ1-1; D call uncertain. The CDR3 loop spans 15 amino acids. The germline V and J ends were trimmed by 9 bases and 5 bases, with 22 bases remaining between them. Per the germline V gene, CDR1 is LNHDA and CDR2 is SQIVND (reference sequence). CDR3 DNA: TGTGCCAGCACGAAGGGTTGGCTATTTGGAACTGAAGCTTTCTTT. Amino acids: CASTKGWLFGTEAFF.

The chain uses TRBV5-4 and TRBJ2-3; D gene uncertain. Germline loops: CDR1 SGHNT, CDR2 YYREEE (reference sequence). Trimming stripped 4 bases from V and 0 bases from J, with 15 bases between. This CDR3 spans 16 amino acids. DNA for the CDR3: TGTGCCAGCAGCCCCAGAGGTGGGTCTAGCACAGATACGCAGTATTTT. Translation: CASSPRGGSSTDTQYF.

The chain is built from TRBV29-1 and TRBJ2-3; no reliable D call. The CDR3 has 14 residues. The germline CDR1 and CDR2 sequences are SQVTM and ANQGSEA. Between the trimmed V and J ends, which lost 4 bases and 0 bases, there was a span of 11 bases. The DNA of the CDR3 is TGCAGCGTTGTAAAGACTCATAGCACAGATACGCAGTATTTT. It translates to CSVVKTHSTDTQYF.

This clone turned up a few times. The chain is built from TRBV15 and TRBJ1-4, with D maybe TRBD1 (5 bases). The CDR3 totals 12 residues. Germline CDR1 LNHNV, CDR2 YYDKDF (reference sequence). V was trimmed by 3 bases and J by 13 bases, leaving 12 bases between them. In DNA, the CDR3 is TGTGCCACCAGCAGGGGGCCCGGCCCACTGTTTTTT. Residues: CATSRGPGPLFF.

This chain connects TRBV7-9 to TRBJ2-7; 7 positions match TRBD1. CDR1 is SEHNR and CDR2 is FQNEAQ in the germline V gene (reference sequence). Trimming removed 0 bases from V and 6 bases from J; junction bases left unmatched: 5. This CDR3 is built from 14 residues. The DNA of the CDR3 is TGTGCCAGCAGCTTAGCCACACAGGGGCCCGAGCAGTACTTC. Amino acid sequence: CASSLATQGPEQYF.

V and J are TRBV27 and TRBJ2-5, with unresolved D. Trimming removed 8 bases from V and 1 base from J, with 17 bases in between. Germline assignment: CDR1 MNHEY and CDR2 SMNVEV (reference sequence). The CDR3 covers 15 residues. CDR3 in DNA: TGTGCCAGCGGTCCCTCGACTTTAGCCCAAGAGACCCAGTACTTC. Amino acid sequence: CASGPSTLAQETQYF.

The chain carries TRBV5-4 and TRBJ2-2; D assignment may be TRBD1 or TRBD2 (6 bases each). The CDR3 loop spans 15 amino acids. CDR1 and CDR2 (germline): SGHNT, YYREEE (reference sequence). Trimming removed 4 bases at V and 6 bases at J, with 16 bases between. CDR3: CASSRPEGVSGELFF. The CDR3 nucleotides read TGTGCCAGCAGCAGACCGGAGGGGGTCTCCGGGGAGCTGTTTTTT.

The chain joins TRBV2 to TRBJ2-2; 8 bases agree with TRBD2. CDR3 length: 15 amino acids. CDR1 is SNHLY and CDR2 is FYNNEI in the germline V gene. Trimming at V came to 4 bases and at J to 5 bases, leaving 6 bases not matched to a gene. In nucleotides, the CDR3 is TGTGCCAGCAGTGTGAAACTAGCGGCAACCGGGGAGCTGTTTTTT. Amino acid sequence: CASSVKLAATGELFF.

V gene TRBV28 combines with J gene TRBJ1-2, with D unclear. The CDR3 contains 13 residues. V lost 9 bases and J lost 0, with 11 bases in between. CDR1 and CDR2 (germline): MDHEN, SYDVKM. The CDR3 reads CASRLTANYGYTF. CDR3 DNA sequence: TGTGCCAGTAGGTTGACTGCTAACTATGGCTACACCTTC.

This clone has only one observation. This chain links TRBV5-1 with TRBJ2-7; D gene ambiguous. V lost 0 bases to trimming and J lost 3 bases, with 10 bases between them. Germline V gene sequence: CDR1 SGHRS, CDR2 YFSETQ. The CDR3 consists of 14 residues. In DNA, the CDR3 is TGCGCCAGCAGCTTGGACCGACTGAACTACGAGCAGTACTTC. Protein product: CASSLDRLNYEQYF.

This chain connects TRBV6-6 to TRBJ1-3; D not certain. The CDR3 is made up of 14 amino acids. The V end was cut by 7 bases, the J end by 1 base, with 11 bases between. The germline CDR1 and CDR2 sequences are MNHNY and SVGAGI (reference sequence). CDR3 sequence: CASTPGSSGNTIYF. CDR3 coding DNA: TGTGCCAGCACCCCGGGGTCGTCTGGAAACACCATATATTTT.

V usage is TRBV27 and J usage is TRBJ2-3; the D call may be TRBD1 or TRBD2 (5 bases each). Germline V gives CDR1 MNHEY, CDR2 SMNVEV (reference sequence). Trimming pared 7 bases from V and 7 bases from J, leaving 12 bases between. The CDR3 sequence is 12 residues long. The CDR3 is CASKGGGNTQYF. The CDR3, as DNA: TGTGCCAGCAAGGGTGGGGGAAATACGCAGTATTTT.